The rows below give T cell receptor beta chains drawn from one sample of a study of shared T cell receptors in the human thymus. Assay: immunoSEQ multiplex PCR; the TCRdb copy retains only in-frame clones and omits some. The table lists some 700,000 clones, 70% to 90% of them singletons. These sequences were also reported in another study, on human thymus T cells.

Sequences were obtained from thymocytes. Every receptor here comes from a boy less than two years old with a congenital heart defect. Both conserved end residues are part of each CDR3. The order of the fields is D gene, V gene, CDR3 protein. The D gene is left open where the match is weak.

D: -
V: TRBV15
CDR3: CATSRAQRKETQYF

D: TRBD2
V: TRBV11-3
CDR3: CASGGEGWENEQFF

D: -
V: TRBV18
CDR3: CASSDTDRDSHEQYF

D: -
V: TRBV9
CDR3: CASSPRSSETEAFF

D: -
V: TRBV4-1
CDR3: CASSQGAGAFSGANVLTF

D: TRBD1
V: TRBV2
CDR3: CASRQTGNRDEQYF

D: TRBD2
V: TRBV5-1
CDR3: CASRTLGLAGVPPTRELFF

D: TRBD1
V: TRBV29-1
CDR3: CSVERTGDSGNTIYF

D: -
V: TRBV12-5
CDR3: CASGLKQGKGTEAFF

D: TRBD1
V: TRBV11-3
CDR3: CASSSPQGATNEKLFF

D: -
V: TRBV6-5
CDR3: CASSSPAHRGTEAFF

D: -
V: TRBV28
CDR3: CASSDNGARTEQYF

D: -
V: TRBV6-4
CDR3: CASSDSGGVDGYTF

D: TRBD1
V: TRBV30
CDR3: CAWRRDHRGSGNTIYF

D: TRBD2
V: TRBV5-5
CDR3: CASSWEGSGAYNEQFF

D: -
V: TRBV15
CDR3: CATSRLEGGRGEKLFF

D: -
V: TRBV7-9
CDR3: CASSWGRGRDYGYTF

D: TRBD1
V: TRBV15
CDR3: CATEGQGRNENTGELFF

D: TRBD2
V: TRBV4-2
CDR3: CASSLLIAGVGTGELFF